These T cell receptor beta chains were read from a single sample in a study of CD8 T cells in ankylosing spondylitis. Each CDR3 protein is one row after TCRdb ran MiXCR on the 5' RACE reads. Among some 200,000 distinct CDR3 sequences, around 25% were seen once, and the ten largest hold 5% to 7.5%. The sequenced sample was blood, either unsorted or a sorted T cell fraction (not recorded which). All receptors derive from a male donor with ankylosing spondylitis or in good health (not recorded which). Both conserved end residues are part of each CDR3. A D gene is named only where the DNA matches it firmly. Clone size appears in some rows only: once, few, many, or a class for an expanded clone.

size,D,J,V,CDR3,DNA
many,TRBD1,TRBJ1-4,TRBV5-1,CASSTGTGYSNEKLFF,TGCGCCAGCAGCACCGGGACAGGGTATAGTAATGAAAAACTGTTTTTT
many,NA,TRBJ1-1,TRBV29-1,CSVVGGTPNTEAFF,TGCAGCGTTGTAGGAGGGACACCCAACACTGAAGCTTTCTTT
many,NA,TRBJ1-2,TRBV29-1,CSVVLGIPPSNYGYTF,TGCAGCGTTGTCTTAGGGATCCCCCCTTCGAACTATGGCTACACCTTC
many,NA,TRBJ2-1,TRBV9,CASSARLHNEQFF,TGTGCCAGCAGCGCCCGCCTTCACAATGAGCAGTTCTTC
many,TRBD1,TRBJ2-4,TRBV20-1,CSAPDRLLAKNIQYF,TGCAGTGCTCCGGACAGGCTCCTCGCCAAAAACATTCAGTACTTC
many,TRBD1,TRBJ2-3,TRBV20-1,CSASASGQGIDTQYF,TGCAGTGCTAGTGCATCAGGACAGGGGATAGATACGCAGTATTTT
many,NA,TRBJ1-2,TRBV20-1,CRASPSGYTF,TGCAGGGCAAGCCCATCTGGCTACACCTTC
many,TRBD1,TRBJ2-7,TRBV11-2,CASSRDTGGQGSYEQYF,TGTGCCAGCAGCAGGGATACGGGCGGACAGGGTTCCTACGAGCAGTACTTC
NA,NA,TRBJ2-5,TRBV6-5,CASSPAGRTQYF,TGTGCCAGCAGTCCGGCGGGACGGACCCAGTACTTC
many,TRBD2,TRBJ2-1,TRBV4-1,CASSQGGGRADEQFF,TGCGCCAGCAGCCAAGGGGGCGGGAGGGCCGATGAGCAGTTCTTC
few,TRBD2,TRBJ2-7,TRBV6-2/TRBV6-3,CASSYSPGTSQTYEQYF,TGTGCCAGCAGTTACTCGCCTGGGACTAGTCAAACCTACGAGCAGTACTTC
NA,TRBD1,TRBJ2-5,TRBV5-6,CASSQGQGAWETQYF,TGTGCCAGCAGCCAGGGACAGGGGGCATGGGAGACCCAGTACTTC
many,TRBD2,TRBJ2-7,TRBV5-1,CASSLTGLTPYEQYF,TGCGCCAGCAGCCTCACGGGACTAACTCCCTACGAGCAGTACTTC
few,TRBD2,TRBJ2-7,TRBV29-1,CSVGASGSYEQYF,TGCAGCGTTGGGGCTAGCGGGAGCTACGAGCAGTACTTC
NA,TRBD2,TRBJ2-7,TRBV20-1,CSARVFGGASTYELYF,TGCAGTGCTAGAGTCTTCGGGGGGGCCTCCACCTACGAGCTGTACTTC
many,NA,TRBJ2-5,TRBV3-1,CASSQVYMSETQYF,TGTGCCAGCAGCCAAGTATATATGAGCGAGACCCAGTACTTC
NA,TRBD2,TRBJ2-2,TRBV12-3/TRBV12-4,CASSLAGGKTGELFF,TGTGCCAGCAGTCTAGCGGGAGGAAAGACCGGGGAGCTGTTTTTT
NA,NA,TRBJ2-5,TRBV5-1,CASRFGTGKAETQYF,TGCGCCAGCAGGTTCGGGACGGGGAAAGCCGAGACCCAGTACTTC
many,NA,TRBJ1-5,TRBV15,CATSRDVQGHQPQHF,TGTGCCACCAGCAGAGATGTGCAGGGCCATCAGCCCCAGCATTTT
NA,TRBD2,TRBJ2-7,TRBV28,CASSLRLLAGAYEQYF,TGTGCCAGCAGTTTAAGACTCCTAGCGGGAGCTTACGAGCAGTACTTC
few,TRBD2,TRBJ2-1,TRBV7-2,CASSRGTSVDNEQFF,TGTGCCAGCAGCCGCGGGACTAGCGTAGACAATGAGCAGTTCTTC
many,TRBD2,TRBJ2-3,TRBV7-3,CASSLASGRAGVDTDTQYF,TGTGCCAGCAGCTTAGCTAGCGGGAGGGCCGGTGTGGACACAGATACGCAGTATTTT
many,NA,TRBJ2-2,TRBV5-1,CASSFRGDTGELFF,TGCGCCAGCAGCTTCAGGGGGGACACCGGGGAGCTGTTTTTT
NA,NA,TRBJ2-3,TRBV10-3,CAISGPADAQYF,TGTGCCATCAGTGGCCCCGCCGACGCGCAGTATTTT
many,NA,TRBJ2-6,TRBV6-5,CASSSGSGANVLTF,TGTGCCAGCAGTTCGGGCAGTGGGGCCAACGTCCTGACTTTC
few,TRBD1,TRBJ1-5,TRBV7-2,CASSFSGTADQPQHF,TGTGCCAGCAGCTTCTCCGGGACAGCGGATCAGCCCCAGCATTTT
many,NA,TRBJ1-5,TRBV20-1,CSAREVSNQPQHF,TGCAGTGCGCGAGAGGTTAGCAATCAGCCCCAGCATTTT
few,NA,TRBJ2-5,TRBV29-1,CSVKGVGETQYF,TGCAGCGTAAAAGGGGTTGGAGAGACCCAGTACTTC
NA,NA,TRBJ2-5,TRBV6-2/TRBV6-3,CASSTQREGETQYF,TGTGCCAGCAGTACCCAACGCGAGGGGGAGACCCAGTACTTC
NA,NA,TRBJ2-7,TRBV6-1,CASSPNNSPYEQYF,TGTGCCAGCAGTCCCAATAACTCCCCCTACGAGCAGTACTTC
many,NA,TRBJ2-2,TRBV7-2,CASSLGDRNTGELFF,TGTGCCAGCAGCTTAGGGGATCGGAACACCGGGGAGCTGTTTTTT
NA,TRBD1,TRBJ1-1,TRBV12-3/TRBV12-4,CASSKGQGNTEAFF,TGTGCCAGCAGTAAGGGACAGGGGAACACTGAAGCTTTCTTT
NA,TRBD1,TRBJ2-7,TRBV28,CASSPNPGQGAHEQYF,TGTGCCAGCAGTCCGAACCCGGGACAGGGGGCCCACGAGCAGTACTTC
NA,NA,TRBJ2-7,TRBV5-5,CASSFYRPFSSYEQYF,TGTGCCAGCAGCTTCTACCGACCCTTCAGCTCCTACGAGCAGTACTTC
many,NA,TRBJ2-2,TRBV6-1,CASTTGHANTGELFF,TGTGCCAGCACGACGGGACACGCGAACACCGGGGAGCTGTTTTTT
many,NA,TRBJ1-1,TRBV5-1,CASSTGTSPEAFF,TGCGCCAGCAGCACAGGGACAAGCCCTGAAGCTTTCTTT
few,NA,TRBJ2-1,TRBV5-1,CASSLGTVHEQFF,TGCGCCAGCAGCTTGGGGACCGTGCATGAGCAGTTCTTC
many,NA,TRBJ2-7,TRBV29-1,CSVEEGGLFGGQYF,TGCAGCGTTGAAGAAGGAGGTTTGTTTGGGGGGCAGTACTTC
many,NA,TRBJ1-1,TRBV7-9,CASSHTRTVNTEAFF,TGTGCCAGCAGCCACACCCGGACGGTGAACACTGAAGCTTTCTTT
many,NA,TRBJ1-2,TRBV7-2,CASSPGGLGAYGYTF,TGTGCCAGCAGCCCTGGGGGGTTGGGCGCCTATGGCTACACCTTC
many,TRBD1,TRBJ1-5,TRBV2,CASSEEQVRGRQPQHF,TGTGCCAGCAGTGAAGAACAAGTGAGGGGGCGTCAGCCCCAGCATTTT
many,TRBD1,TRBJ1-1,TRBV3-1,CASSPLTGGGTEAFF,TGTGCCAGCAGCCCCTTGACAGGGGGAGGGACTGAAGCTTTCTTT
many,NA,TRBJ2-6,TRBV20-1,CSAENRDAGANVLTF,TGCAGTGCCGAAAACAGGGACGCGGGGGCCAACGTCCTGACTTTC
many,NA,TRBJ2-1,TRBV29-1,CSVEASYNEQFF,TGCAGCGTTGAAGCCTCCTACAATGAGCAGTTCTTC
many,TRBD1,TRBJ2-3,TRBV7-9,CASSSGTATDTQYF,TGTGCCAGCAGCTCCGGGACAGCCACAGATACGCAGTATTTT
many,NA,TRBJ1-5,TRBV12-3/TRBV12-4,CASSSRQAGQHF,TGTGCCAGCAGTTCAAGACAGGCAGGACAGCATTTT
many,NA,TRBJ1-5,TRBV7-8,CASSLGASNQPQHF,TGTGCCAGCAGCTTAGGGGCCAGCAATCAGCCCCAGCATTTT
many,TRBD1,TRBJ2-3,TRBV5-5,CASSRQGGADTQYF,TGTGCCAGCAGCAGACAGGGGGGAGCAGATACGCAGTATTTT
many,NA,TRBJ2-3,TRBV29-1,CSTNTDTQYF,TGCAGTACGAACACAGATACGCAGTATTTT
many,NA,TRBJ2-4,TRBV18,CASSPGRQGQNIQYF,TGTGCCAGCTCACCAGGCCGGCAGGGTCAAAACATTCAGTACTTC
few,NA,TRBJ2-1,TRBV27,CASSSDWSSYNEQFF,TGTGCCAGCAGTTCCGACTGGAGCTCCTACAATGAGCAGTTCTTC
many,NA,TRBJ2-5,TRBV24-1,CATSDPGRGSEETQYF,TGTGCCACCAGTGATCCGGGCCGGGGGAGTGAAGAGACCCAGTACTTC
NA,NA,TRBJ2-1,TRBV20-1,CSASSRGKSYNEQFF,TGCAGTGCTAGCAGCCGAGGGAAATCCTACAATGAGCAGTTCTTC
NA,NA,TRBJ2-3,TRBV12-3/TRBV12-4,CASSPGNTQYF,TGTGCCAGCAGTCCGGGAAATACGCAGTATTTT
NA,TRBD1,TRBJ1-1,TRBV12-3/TRBV12-4,CASSLAQGANTEAFF,TGTGCCAGCAGCCTGGCACAGGGGGCGAACACTGAAGCTTTCTTT
NA,NA,TRBJ2-1,TRBV20-1,CSAVGHKGSSEQFF,TGCAGTGCTGTAGGACACAAAGGTAGTAGTGAGCAGTTCTTC
NA,NA,TRBJ2-7,TRBV15,CAASRDGGEQYF,TGTGCCGCCAGCAGAGATGGGGGCGAGCAGTACTTC
NA,TRBD1,TRBJ1-5,TRBV6-1,CASSADREGIQPQHF,TGTGCCAGCAGTGCCGACAGGGAGGGTATACAGCCCCAGCATTTT
many,TRBD2,TRBJ2-3,TRBV20-1,CSARGASGGTDTQYF,TGCAGTGCTAGAGGAGCCTCGGGAGGTACAGATACGCAGTATTTT